The 27 T cell receptor beta chains in this list originate from one sample, sequenced in a study of Ad26.COV2.S vaccination and SARS-CoV-2 variants. Described treatment: about 20 received Ad26.COV2.S at low or high dose, single or two shots; roughly five received placebo; per-sample allocation not given. Sampling took place 63 days after the first vaccine or placebo injection. Libraries were prepared by immunoSEQ multiplex PCR; TCRdb keeps only in-frame clonotypes and omits some of them. Of around 300,000 clones listed, about 88% are singletons. The input for sequencing was peripheral blood, taken in a trial of Ad26.COV2.S vaccine versus placebo. The receptors were sampled from a person aged 18-60 years who received the Ad26.COV2.S COVID-19 vaccine or a placebo.

This clone was observed many times. The rearrangement uses TRBV2 and TRBJ2-7; no clear D gene. Germline V gives CDR1 SNHLY, CDR2 FYNNEI. This CDR3 comprises 14 residues. Trimming left V 3 bases short and J 0 bases short, with 9 bases between. The CDR3 sequence: CASSELVHSYEQYF. The DNA for the CDR3 is TGTGCCAGCAGTGAGCTGGTACACTCCTACGAGCAGTACTTC.

CDR3 loop: CSVEWERQGASWDDEQFF. The CDR3 DNA follows: TGCAGCGTTGAGTGGGAGCGGCAGGGGGCGTCCTGGGACGATGAGCAGTTCTTC. The V gene is TRBV29-1, the J gene TRBJ2-1; 8 bases match TRBD1. The CDR3 has 18 residues. Germline V CDR1 and CDR2: SQVTM, ANQGSEA. With 3 bases clipped from V and 8 bases from J, the junction kept 21 bases outside the gene matches.

This sequence joins TRBV18 and TRBJ1-1; TRBD1 aligns across 10 bases. The V segment lost 4 bases and the J segment 4 bases; nucleotides outside the gene matches: 6. The CDR3 totals 15 residues. The germline CDR1 and CDR2 sequences are KGHSH and LQKENI. The CDR3 DNA follows: TGTGCCAGCTCACAGAGACAGGGGGCGATCACTGAAGCTTTCTTT. Encoded protein: CASSQRQGAITEAFF.

This clone was seen only once. Other DNA sequences within the sample encode an identical CDR3. The chain recombines TRBV4-3 with TRBJ2-7; no reliable D call. CDR1 is LGHNA, CDR2 YSLEER, per germline. CDR3 size: 13 residues. The ends were cut back, 0 bases at V and 3 bases at J, with 6 bases in the middle. The CDR3 is CASSQDRDYEQYF. CDR3 nucleotides: TGCGCCAGCAGCCAAGATAGGGACTACGAGCAGTACTTC.

This chain links TRBV20-1 with TRBJ2-3; D tentatively reads TRBD1 or TRBD2 (5 bases each). Germline values: CDR1 DFQATT, CDR2 SNEGSKA (reference sequence). The V and J ends lost 3 bases and 0 bases respectively, with 16 bases between them. The CDR3 sequence is 16 residues long. CDR3: CSASTGGAPSTDTQYF. In DNA form, the CDR3 reads TGCAGTGCTAGTACAGGAGGAGCGCCGAGCACAGATACGCAGTATTTT.

The chain links TRBV27 to TRBJ2-4, with 7 bases that match TRBD1. Germline V gene lookup returns CDR1 MNHEY and CDR2 SMNVEV (reference sequence). Unmatched junction bases numbered 15, after V lost 10 bases and J lost 6 bases. The CDR3 is made up of 15 amino acids. CDR3 in DNA: TGTGCCACCAGGGGACAGCTGGGAGATCCAAACATTCAGTACTTC. Its protein product is CATRGQLGDPNIQYF.

CDR3 nucleotides: TGTGCCAGCAGCCTTATAACGGGTTCCACAAGGGATACGCAGTATTTT. Translated: CASSLITGSTRDTQYF. This chain connects TRBV3-1 (or the pseudogene TRBV3-2) to TRBJ2-3; no clear D gene. The CDR3 extends over 16 amino acids. Per the germline V gene, CDR1 is LGHDT and CDR2 is YNNKEL (reference sequence). Trimming stripped 4 bases from V and 6 bases from J, with 20 bases between.

V is TRBV9 and J is TRBJ2-7; a possible D gene is TRBD1 (5 bases). Trimming removed 0 bases at V and 4 bases at J, with 11 bases between. The CDR3 length is 14 residues. Germline V gene lookup returns CDR1 SGDLS and CDR2 YYNGEE. CDR3 coding DNA: TGTGCCAGCAGCGTAGAAGACAGCTGGTACGAGCAGTACTTC. Amino acid sequence: CASSVEDSWYEQYF.

The V call is TRBV10-3, the J call TRBJ1-2; tentatively, D is TRBD1 (6 bases). The CDR3 runs 14 residues. CDR1 is ENHRY, CDR2 SYGVKD, per germline. V lost 11 bases, J lost 4 bases, and 20 bases lay in between. CDR3 protein: CAARGGQRVYGYTF. The DNA of the CDR3 is TGTGCCGCCCGAGGGGGGCAGAGAGTCTATGGCTACACCTTC.

The genes are TRBV11-2 and TRBJ2-7, with unresolved D. Deletions cut 5 bases from V and 0 bases from J, with 17 bases between. The CDR3 contains 16 residues. CDR1 and CDR2 (germline): SGHAT, FQNNGV. The CDR3 spells CASSLLRLLSSYEQYF. The CDR3, as DNA: TGTGCCAGCAGCCTGCTGAGACTCTTAAGCTCCTACGAGCAGTACTTC.

This clone was counted a few times. The rearrangement links TRBV7-2 to TRBJ1-5; D may be TRBD1 (6 bases). The CDR3 sequence is 13 residues long. Deletions cut 1 base from V and 5 bases from J, with 6 bases between. The germline V gene encodes CDR1 SGHTA and CDR2 FQGNSA. The DNA for the CDR3 is TGTGCCAGCAGCTTAGACAGGGATCAGCCCCAGCATTTT. Encoded protein: CASSLDRDQPQHF.

The rearrangement joins TRBV9 to TRBJ2-7; 10 nucleotides line up with TRBD1. With V trimmed by 4 bases and J by 6 bases, 4 bases remained unmatched. The CDR3 extends over 13 amino acids. Looked up from germline, CDR1 is SGDLS and CDR2 is YYNGEE. This CDR3 reads CASSLGQGSEQYF. Here the CDR3 DNA reads TGTGCCAGCAGCCTGGGACAGGGGTCCGAGCAGTACTTC.

The chain has TRBV6-2 or TRBV6-3 and TRBJ2-1; D is unclear. The germline V gene has CDR1 MNHEY and CDR2 SVGEGT. The V and J ends lost 5 bases and 4 bases respectively, with 9 bases between them. The CDR3 has 13 amino acids. The DNA of the CDR3 is TGTGCCAGCAGTGCACTGGGGTACAATGAGCAGTTCTTC. Protein product: CASSALGYNEQFF.

The chain links TRBV2 to TRBJ2-3; D gene unclear. The CDR3 sequence is 11 residues long. Germline values: CDR1 SNHLY, CDR2 FYNNEI. V lost 9 bases, J lost 4 bases, and 8 bases lay in between. CDR3 coding DNA: TGTGCCAGTTCGTGGGCAGATACGCAGTATTTT. Residues: CASSWADTQYF.

This clone came up a few times. V is TRBV19 and J is TRBJ2-1; D is unclear. The CDR3 consists of 12 residues. Deletions cut 5 bases from V and 6 bases from J, with 8 bases between. Germline V gene data show CDR1 as LNHDA and CDR2 as SQIVND (reference sequence). CDR3 region: CASSPHLNEQFF. The CDR3 DNA reads TGTGCCAGTAGTCCTCATCTCAATGAGCAGTTCTTC.

This clone was detected once. The chain employs TRBV28 and TRBJ2-7, with D maybe TRBD1 (5 bases). Germline CDR1 is MDHEN and CDR2 is SYDVKM. CDR3 length: 13 residues. V lost 6 bases and J lost 2, with 11 bases in between. The CDR3 loop reads CASSHLTAYEQYF. The CDR3 nucleotides are TGTGCCAGCAGCCACCTGACAGCCTACGAGCAGTACTTC.

The chain has TRBV7-2 and TRBJ2-2, with D perhaps being TRBD1 or TRBD2 (5 bases each). Germline CDR1 reads SGHTA; CDR2 reads FQGNSA. The length of the CDR3 is 15 residues. Deletions cut 6 bases from V and 8 bases from J, with 19 bases between. The CDR3 region is CASRGHRDLGGELFF. Written as DNA, the CDR3 is TGTGCCAGCAGAGGCCACCGGGACCTAGGGGGGGAGCTGTTTTTT.

To note about this clone: This specimen includes other DNA sequences encoding the same CDR3. The chain carries TRBV12-3 or TRBV12-4 and TRBJ2-3; D gene unclear. The CDR3 has 13 residues. The V gene lost 6 bases and the J gene lost 1 base, with 8 bases spanning the gap. The CDR3 protein is CASSPPGTDTQYF. The CDR3 DNA reads as TGTGCCAGCAGCCCCCCTGGCACAGATACGCAGTATTTT.

This chain joins TRBV5-4 and TRBJ2-7; D may be TRBD2 (5 bases). Germline-derived CDR1 and CDR2 are SGHNT and YYREEE (reference sequence). The CDR3 is 13 residues long. With 4 bases removed from V and 5 bases from J, the gap between germline ends came to 13 bases. The CDR3 is CASSVGERDEQYF. The CDR3 DNA sequence: TGTGCCAGCAGCGTCGGAGAGAGGGACGAGCAGTACTTC.

This chain uses TRBV4-1 with TRBJ1-4; the match to TRBD1 covers 7 bases. Germline V lookup: CDR1 MGHRA, CDR2 YSYEKL. The CDR3 runs 17 residues. V dropped 4 bases and J dropped 2; count of bases not matched to a gene: 10. CDR3 nucleotides: TGCGCCAGCAGCCGCATCGTTACAGGGGCTACTAATGAAAAACTGTTTTTT. This codes for CASSRIVTGATNEKLFF.

The chain recombines TRBV10-2 with TRBJ1-6, with D perhaps TRBD1 (5 bases). CDR3 length equals 17 residues. In germline, CDR1 is WSHSY, CDR2 SAAADI. V was pared by 5 bases and J by 9 bases, with 23 bases between. CDR3 residues: CASSPVRVDIQGSPLHF. CDR3 bases: TGCGCCAGCAGTCCCGTAAGGGTTGATATCCAGGGTTCACCCCTCCACTTT.

The chain is built from TRBV12-3 or TRBV12-4 and TRBJ2-7; possible D gene TRBD1, 6 bases. V lost 8 bases and J 5 bases, leaving 16 bases between the germline ends. The CDR3 runs to 13 residues. CDR3 nucleotide sequence: TGTGCCAGCTGTTATAACAGGGTCCACGAGCAGTACTTC. Protein sequence: CASCYNRVHEQYF.

CDR3 in amino acids: CASSPPGSGGNTEAFF. CDR3 nucleotides: TGTGCCAGCTCACCACCTGGTTCTGGGGGGAACACTGAAGCTTTCTTT. The rearrangement uses TRBV18 and TRBJ1-1; perhaps TRBD1 as D (5 bases). CDR1 is KGHSH and CDR2 is LQKENI in the germline V gene. Trimming pared 0 bases from V and 1 base from J, leaving 12 bases between. CDR3 length: 16 amino acids.

The chain has TRBV28 and TRBJ2-7; the D call may be TRBD1 or TRBD2 (5 bases each). V was pared by 10 bases and J by 5 bases, with 15 bases between. The CDR3 is made up of 12 amino acids. Germline values: CDR1 MDHEN, CDR2 SYDVKM. The CDR3 loop is CATSGRMNEQYF. The CDR3 bases are TGTGCCACCTCAGGGAGAATGAACGAGCAGTACTTC.

The chain uses TRBV29-1 and TRBJ2-7; no clear D gene. CDR1 is SQVTM, CDR2 ANQGSEA, per germline. The CDR3 is 11 residues long. V lost 4 bases and J lost 0, with 4 bases in between. In DNA, the CDR3 is TGCAGCGTTGCCACCTCCTACGAGCAGTACTTC. Its protein is CSVATSYEQYF.

The chain employs TRBV29-1 and TRBJ1-1, with 9 bases that match TRBD1. From germline, CDR1 is SQVTM and CDR2 ANQGSEA. CDR3 size: 13 residues. Losses at the gene ends were 6 bases for V and 0 bases for J; bases not matched to a gene: 2. The CDR3 DNA sequence: TGCAGCGTCGGACAGGGGCTGAACACTGAAGCTTTCTTT. Encoded protein: CSVGQGLNTEAFF. The variable domain in full, completed from reference TRBV29-1 and TRBJ1-1, reads SAVISQKPSRDICQRGTSLTIQCQVDSQVTMMFWYRQQPGQSLTLIATANQGSEATYESGFVIDKFPISRPNLTFSTLTVSNMSPEDSSIYLCSVGQGLNTEAFFGQGTRLTVV.

V is TRBV6-5 and J is TRBJ2-1; 7 nucleotides align to TRBD2. This CDR3 spans 15 amino acids. Germline values: CDR1 MNHEY, CDR2 SVGAGI. The V segment lost 6 bases and the J segment 6 bases; nucleotides outside the gene matches: 11. The CDR3 loop reads CASRSSGPISNEQFF. In DNA, the CDR3 is TGTGCCAGCAGGTCTAGCGGACCAATCTCCAATGAGCAGTTCTTC.